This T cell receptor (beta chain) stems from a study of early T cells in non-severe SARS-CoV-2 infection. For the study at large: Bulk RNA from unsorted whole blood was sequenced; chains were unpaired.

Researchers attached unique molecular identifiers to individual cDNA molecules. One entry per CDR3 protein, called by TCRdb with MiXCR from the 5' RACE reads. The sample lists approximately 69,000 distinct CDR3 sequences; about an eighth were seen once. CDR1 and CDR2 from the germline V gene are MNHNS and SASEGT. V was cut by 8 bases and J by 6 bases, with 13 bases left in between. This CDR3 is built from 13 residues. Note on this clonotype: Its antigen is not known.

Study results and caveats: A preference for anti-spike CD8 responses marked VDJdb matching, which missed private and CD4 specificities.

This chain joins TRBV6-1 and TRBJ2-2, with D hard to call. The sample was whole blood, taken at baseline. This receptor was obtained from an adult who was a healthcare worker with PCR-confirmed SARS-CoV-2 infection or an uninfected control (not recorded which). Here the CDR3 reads CASEATGPGELFF. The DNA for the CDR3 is TGTGCCAGCGAAGCAACCGGCCCCGGGGAGCTGTTTTTT.